This TCR beta chain was retrieved from a study of CD8 T cells in Susac syndrome. The CDR3 loop spans 15 amino acids. V shed 0 bases and J shed 7 bases, with 16 bases lying between them. CDR1 is SGHDT, CDR2 YYEEEE, per germline. Reverse transcription of roughly 0.45 to 1 ug RNA was performed with random hexamers. TCRdb re-called the immunoSEQ multiplex PCR reads with MiXCR, one entry per CDR3 protein. The table shows tens of thousands of distinct CDR3 sequences, with over 85% occurring only once. The sequenced material came from CD8+ T cells from PBMCs. The sequence was collected from a human donor in good health. The rearrangement joins TRBV5-6 to TRBJ2-5; TRBD1 might be the D (5 bases). The chain's CDR3 is CASSLGGHGRRTQYF. For the CDR3, the DNA is TGTGCCAGCAGCTTGGGGGGCCACGGCAGGAGGACCCAGTACTTC.